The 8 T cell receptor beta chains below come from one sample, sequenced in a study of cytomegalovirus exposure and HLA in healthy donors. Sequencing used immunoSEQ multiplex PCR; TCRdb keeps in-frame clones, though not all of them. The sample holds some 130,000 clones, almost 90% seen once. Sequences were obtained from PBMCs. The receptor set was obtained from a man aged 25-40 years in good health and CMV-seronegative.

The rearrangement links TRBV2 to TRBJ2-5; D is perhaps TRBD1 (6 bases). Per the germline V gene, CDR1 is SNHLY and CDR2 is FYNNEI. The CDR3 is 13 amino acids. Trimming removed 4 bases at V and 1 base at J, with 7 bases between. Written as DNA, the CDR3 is TGTGCCAGCAGTGTGGACAGCCAAGAGACCCAGTACTTC. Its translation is CASSVDSQETQYF. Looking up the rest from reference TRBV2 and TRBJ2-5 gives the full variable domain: EPEVTQTPSHQVTQMGQEVILRCVPISNHLYFYWYRQILGQKVEFLVSFYNNEISEKSEIFDDQFSVERPDGSNFTLKIRSTKLEDSAMYFCASSVDSQETQYFGPGTRLLVL.

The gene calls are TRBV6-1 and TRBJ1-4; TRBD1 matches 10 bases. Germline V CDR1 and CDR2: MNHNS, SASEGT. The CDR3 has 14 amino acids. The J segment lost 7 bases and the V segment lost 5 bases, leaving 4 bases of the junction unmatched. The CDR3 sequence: CASSHGTGAEKLFF. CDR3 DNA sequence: TGTGCCAGCAGTCATGGGACAGGGGCTGAAAAACTGTTTTTT.

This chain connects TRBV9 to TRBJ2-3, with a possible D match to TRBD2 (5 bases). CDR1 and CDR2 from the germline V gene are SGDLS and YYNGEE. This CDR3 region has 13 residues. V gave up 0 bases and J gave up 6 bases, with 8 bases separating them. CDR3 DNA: TGTGCCAGCAGCGTAGTTAGCGATGATACGCAGTATTTT. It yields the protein CASSVVSDDTQYF. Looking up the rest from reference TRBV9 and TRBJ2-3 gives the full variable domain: DSGVTQTPKHLITATGQRVTLRCSPRSGDLSVYWYQQSLDQGLQFLIQYYNGEERAKGNILERFSAQQFPDLHSELNLSSLELGDSALYFCASSVVSDDTQYFGPGTRLTVL.

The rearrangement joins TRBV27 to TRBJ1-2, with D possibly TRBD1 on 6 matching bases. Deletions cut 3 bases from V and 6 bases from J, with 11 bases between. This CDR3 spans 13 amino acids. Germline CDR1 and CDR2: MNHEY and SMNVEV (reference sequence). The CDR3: CASSFRAGDGYTF. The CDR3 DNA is TGTGCCAGCAGTTTTCGGGCAGGGGATGGCTACACCTTC.

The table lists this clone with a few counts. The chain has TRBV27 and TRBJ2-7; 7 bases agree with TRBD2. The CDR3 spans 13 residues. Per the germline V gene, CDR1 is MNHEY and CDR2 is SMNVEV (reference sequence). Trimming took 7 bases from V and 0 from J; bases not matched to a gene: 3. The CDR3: CASKIAGSYEQYF. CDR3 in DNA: TGTGCCAGCAAAATAGCGGGCTCCTACGAGCAGTACTTC.

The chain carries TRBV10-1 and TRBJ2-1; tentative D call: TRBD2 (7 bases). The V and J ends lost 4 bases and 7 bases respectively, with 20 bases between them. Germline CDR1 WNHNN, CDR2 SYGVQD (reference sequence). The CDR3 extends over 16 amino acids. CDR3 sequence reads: CASSGIRGGSGNEQFF. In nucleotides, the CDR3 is TGCGCCAGCAGTGGGATCCGCGGGGGCAGCGGGAATGAGCAGTTCTTC.

CDR3 coding DNA: TGTGCCAGCAGCCTACTAGCGGGATATGAGACCCAGTACTTC. It codes for CASSLLAGYETQYF. The chain joins TRBV7-3 to TRBJ2-5; 10 nucleotides line up with TRBD2. With 5 bases clipped from V and 5 bases from J, the junction kept 5 bases outside the gene matches. The CDR3 sequence is 14 residues long. The germline V gene encodes CDR1 SGHTA and CDR2 FQGTGA.

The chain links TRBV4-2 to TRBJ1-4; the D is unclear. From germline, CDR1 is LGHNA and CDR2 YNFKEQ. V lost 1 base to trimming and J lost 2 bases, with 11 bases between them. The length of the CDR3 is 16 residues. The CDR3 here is CASSQVPGGTNEKLFF. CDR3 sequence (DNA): TGTGCCAGCAGCCAAGTTCCGGGTGGGACTAATGAAAAACTGTTTTTT.